The 23 T cell receptor beta chains given below trace back to one sample, sequenced in a study of T cells in Graves' hyperthyroidism and ophthalmopathy. Using RNA transcripts as the source, TCR beta CDR3 regions were amplified. Using the HTBI primer set, a first-round RT-PCR was run on the TCR CDR3. TCRdb analysed the multiplex PCR reads with MiXCR anew, one entry per CDR3 protein. The sample contains 490,000 or so distinct CDR3 sequences, 20% of which appear only once. Sequencing used blood. Every receptor here comes from a man aged 35 to 55 with Graves' ophthalmopathy.

This clonotype was counted ten times or more. The chain has TRBV7-2 and TRBJ2-7; 9 positions match TRBD2. The CDR3 is 16 residues long. After removal of 1 base from V and 6 bases from J, the junction contained 10 bases not matched to a gene. Germline CDR1 is SGHTA and CDR2 is FQGNSA. For the CDR3, the DNA is TGTGCCAGCAGCTTAGGGGGGGCGGCGGGAGGGTTCGAGCAGTACTTC. Its protein is CASSLGGAAGGFEQYF.

This clonotype was recorded a few times. The rearrangement links TRBV5-1 to TRBJ2-1; TRBD1 matches 7 bases. The germline CDR1 and CDR2 sequences are SGHRS and YFSETQ. V gave up 4 bases and J gave up 1 base; unmatched junction bases: 8. The CDR3 totals 16 residues. In nucleotides, the CDR3 is TGCGCCAGCAGCCCACAGGGGAGCGGTTCCTACAATGAGCAGTTCTTC. Protein sequence: CASSPQGSGSYNEQFF.

Concerning this clonotype itself: The junction differs from germline at one of its ends, possibly a read error. Here the CDR3 reads CASSLGINSNPPQHF. CDR3 bases: TGCGCCAGCAGCCTGGGGATCAATAGCAATCCGCCCCAGCATTTT. The J gene is TRBJ1-5, the V gene TRBV5-1; D ambiguous. Germline V CDR1 and CDR2: SGHRS, YFSETQ. The CDR3 is 15 amino acids. Full variable domain (outside the CDR3, taken from reference TRBV5-1 and TRBJ1-5): KAGVTQTPRYLIKTRGQQVTLSCSPISGHRSVSWYQQTPGQGLQFLFEYFSETQRNKGNFPGRFSGRQFSNSRSEMNVSTLELGDSALYLCASSLGINSNPPQHFGDGTRLSIL.

This clonotype was observed at least ten times. Written as DNA, the CDR3 is TGTGCCAGCAGCCCTTGGGACAGTAACTCCTACGAGCAGTACTTC. Encoded protein: CASSPWDSNSYEQYF. The rearrangement uses TRBV11-2 and TRBJ2-7, with TRBD1 identical over 7 bases. Trimming at V came to 5 bases and at J to 0 bases, leaving 7 bases not matched to a gene. Germline CDR1 and CDR2: SGHAT and FQNNGV. The CDR3 totals 15 residues.

This clonotype was recorded only once. This chain joins TRBV20-1 and TRBJ2-1, with D perhaps TRBD1 or TRBD2 (5 bases each). The V end lost 2 bases, the J end lost 6 bases, and 20 bases lay between the germline ends. The CDR3 spans 16 residues. Germline CDR1 is DFQATT and CDR2 is SNEGSKA (reference sequence). CDR3 sequence: CSARPIWGSRPNEQFF. The CDR3 coding sequence is TGCAGTGCTAGACCCATATGGGGGTCCCGGCCCAATGAGCAGTTCTTC.

The V gene is TRBV6-1, the J gene TRBJ2-3; possibly TRBD2 for D (6 bases). CDR3 length equals 15 residues. V gave up 2 bases and J gave up 0 bases, with 9 bases separating them. Germline CDR1 and CDR2: MNHNS and SASEGT. Here the CDR3 DNA reads TGTGCCAGCAGTGAAACACTAGCTAGCACAGATACGCAGTATTTT. Its protein product is CASSETLASTDTQYF.

The chain employs TRBV5-1 and TRBJ2-2; D is ambiguous. With 3 bases removed from V and 1 base from J, the gap between germline ends came to 10 bases. The CDR3 consists of 15 residues. The germline gives CDR1 SGHRS, CDR2 YFSETQ. CDR3 region: CASSSITENTGELFF. CDR3 bases: TGCGCCAGCAGCTCAATCACCGAGAACACCGGGGAGCTGTTTTTT.

This clonotype occurred many times. The V gene is TRBV5-1, the J gene TRBJ2-1; possible D gene TRBD2, 7 bases. Trimming took 4 bases from V and 8 from J, leaving 22 bases between them. The CDR3 is made up of 16 amino acids. The V gene's germline CDR1 is SGHRS and CDR2 YFSETQ. CDR3 region: CASSRDGGPLGDEQFF. DNA for the CDR3: TGCGCCAGCAGCCGAGACGGGGGGCCGTTGGGTGATGAGCAGTTCTTC.

Only a few counts were recorded for this clonotype. This chain links TRBV30 with TRBJ1-2, with D possibly TRBD1 on 5 matching bases. CDR3 size: 11 residues. CDR1 is GTSNPN, CDR2 SVGIG, per germline (reference sequence). Between the trimmed V and J ends, which lost 0 bases and 9 bases, there was a span of 8 bases. CDR3 in amino acids: CAWSVAGRYTF. Written as DNA, the CDR3 is TGTGCCTGGAGTGTGGCAGGGCGCTACACCTTC.

The rearrangement links TRBV5-6 to TRBJ2-3; D is undetermined. V lost 6 bases, J lost 5 bases, and 13 bases lay in between. The germline CDR1 and CDR2 sequences are SGHDT and YYEEEE. CDR3 length: 13 residues. The CDR3 here is CASIGRTVDTQYF. The CDR3 DNA is TGTGCCAGCATCGGACGGACGGTAGATACGCAGTATTTT.

The rearrangement uses TRBV6-1 and TRBJ2-5; 7 nucleotides align to TRBD2. Germline V gene lookup returns CDR1 MNHNS and CDR2 SASEGT. The CDR3 extends over 15 amino acids. V gave up 7 bases and J gave up 1 base; unmatched junction bases: 9. The CDR3 DNA is TGTGCCAGCAAGGTCGGCGGGAGTGGCCAAGAGACCCAGTACTTC. Its protein product is CASKVGGSGQETQYF.

This clonotype was picked up many times. This sequence joins TRBV11-2 and TRBJ1-5; possible D gene TRBD1, 6 bases. The V end lost 3 bases, the J end lost 1 base, and 10 bases lay between the germline ends. The germline V gene has CDR1 SGHAT and CDR2 FQNNGV. CDR3 size: 15 residues. The CDR3: CASSLAQGSNQPQHF. CDR3 DNA: TGTGCCAGCAGCTTGGCACAGGGCAGCAATCAGCCCCAGCATTTT.

The rearrangement joins TRBV11-2 to TRBJ1-1, with D perhaps matching TRBD1 (6 bases). Between the trimmed V and J ends, which lost 5 bases and 4 bases, there was a span of 17 bases. CDR3 length: 15 residues. The germline V gene has CDR1 SGHAT and CDR2 FQNNGV. The CDR3: CASSRSRTVATEAFF. The CDR3 nucleotides are TGTGCCAGCAGCCGGAGTAGGACAGTGGCCACTGAAGCTTTCTTT.

This clonotype was found a few times. The chain recombines TRBV3-1 with TRBJ1-1; 9 nucleotides agree with TRBD1. Per germline, CDR1 LGHDT and CDR2 YNNKEL (reference sequence). Trimming cost V 5 bases and J 2 bases; bases outside gene matches: 6. The CDR3 loop spans 15 amino acids. The CDR3 DNA is TGTGCCAGCAGCTCTGCGGGACAGGGAAACACTGAAGCTTTCTTT. It encodes CASSSAGQGNTEAFF.

The table lists this clonotype with many counts. The chain links TRBV7-6 to TRBJ2-1; TRBD2 matches 9 bases. The CDR3 consists of 16 residues. V shed 1 base, J shed 4 bases, and the junction held 5 bases outside the gene matches. Looked up from germline, CDR1 is SGHVS and CDR2 is FNYEAQ. The DNA for the CDR3 is TGTGCCAGCAGCTTAGATCCCCTAGCGGGATACAATGAGCAGTTCTTC. Its translation: CASSLDPLAGYNEQFF.

The sample holds a few counts of this clonotype. The chain joins TRBV5-1 to TRBJ2-2, with 16 positions matching TRBD2. V was clipped by 4 bases and J by 6 bases; unmatched bases: 3. Germline CDR1 reads SGHRS; CDR2 reads YFSETQ. The CDR3 contains 16 residues. CDR3 DNA: TGCGCCAGCAGCGGGGGACTAGCGGGAGGGCCCGGGGAGCTGTTTTTT. Its protein is CASSGGLAGGPGELFF.

The chain has TRBV19 and TRBJ1-6; D might be TRBD1 (6 bases). The germline V gene encodes CDR1 LNHDA and CDR2 SQIVND (reference sequence). Deletions cut 3 bases from V and 7 bases from J, with 10 bases between. This CDR3 spans 14 amino acids. DNA of the CDR3: TGTGCCAGTAGTATTTCAGGGGCCAATTCACCCCTCCACTTT. The encoded protein is CASSISGANSPLHF.

Ten or more counts support this clonotype. The chain couples TRBV2 to TRBJ2-4; D ambiguous. Trimming left V 5 bases short and J 0 bases short, with 11 bases between. Germline loops: CDR1 SNHLY, CDR2 FYNNEI. The CDR3 covers 15 residues. The CDR3 here is CASSPDGIAKNIQYF. CDR3 bases: TGTGCCAGCAGTCCTGACGGAATAGCCAAAAACATTCAGTACTTC. The variable domain in full, completed from reference TRBV2 and TRBJ2-4, reads EPEVTQTPSHQVTQMGQEVILRCVPISNHLYFYWYRQILGQKVEFLVSFYNNEISEKSEIFDDQFSVERPDGSNFTLKIRSTKLEDSAMYFCASSPDGIAKNIQYFGAGTRLSVL.

V and J are TRBV9 and TRBJ2-3; maybe TRBD2 (6 bases). The germline V gene encodes CDR1 SGDLS and CDR2 YYNGEE. V was trimmed by 0 bases and J by 3 bases, leaving 11 bases between them. The CDR3 has 15 amino acids. The CDR3 nucleotides are TGTGCCAGCAGCGTAGCTGCGGGGAGGACAGATACGCAGTATTTT. Amino acids: CASSVAAGRTDTQYF. Complete variable domain (other parts from reference TRBV9 and TRBJ2-3): DSGVTQTPKHLITATGQRVTLRCSPRSGDLSVYWYQQSLDQGLQFLIQYYNGEERAKGNILERFSAQQFPDLHSELNLSSLELGDSALYFCASSVAAGRTDTQYFGPGTRLTVL.

In this sample, this clonotype turned up many times. This chain uses TRBV13 with TRBJ2-2; 10 bases align to TRBD1. The CDR3 consists of 17 residues. CDR1 PRHDT and CDR2 FYEKMQ come from the germline V gene (reference sequence). Unmatched junction bases numbered 5, after V lost 0 bases and J lost 4 bases. CDR3 DNA sequence: TGTGCCAGCAGCTTAGGAGGGACAGGGGTCTTCACCGGGGAGCTGTTTTTT. This sequence encodes CASSLGGTGVFTGELFF.

About this clonotype: A much larger clone differs by one base, so this may be a read error. The CDR3 reads CACSKQNTEAFF. In nucleotides, the CDR3 is TGTGCCTGCAGCAAACAAAACACTGAAGCTTTCTTT. The chain recombines TRBV7-8 with TRBJ1-1; D not certain. This CDR3 has 12 amino acids. The germline gives CDR1 SGHVS, CDR2 FQNEAQ.

This clonotype was recorded at least ten times. The chain recombines TRBV3-1 with TRBJ2-3; TRBD1 matches at 7 bases. Per germline, CDR1 LGHDT and CDR2 YNNKEL (reference sequence). This CDR3 has 19 residues. V dropped 0 bases and J dropped 4; count of bases not matched to a gene: 16. This CDR3 is CASSQDPYDRVGDADTQYF. The CDR3 coding sequence is TGTGCCAGCAGCCAAGATCCCTATGACAGGGTCGGGGACGCAGATACGCAGTATTTT.

The sample holds a few counts of this clonotype. The chain couples TRBV3-1 to TRBJ2-6, with a tentative D call TRBD2 (5 bases). The CDR3 spans 15 residues. Trimming took off 5 bases at V and 0 bases at J, with 8 bases between the two ends. Germline CDR1 is LGHDT and CDR2 is YNNKEL (reference sequence). The CDR3 DNA follows: TGTGCCAGCAGCTTGGACTTCTCTGGGGCCAACGTCCTGACTTTC. Amino acid sequence: CASSLDFSGANVLTF.